A single sample is the source of the 8 T cell receptor beta chains below, sequenced in a study of T cells in Graves' hyperthyroidism and ophthalmopathy. Amplification of TCR beta CDR3 regions was performed using RNA transcripts as template. When the TCR CDR3 underwent first-round RT-PCR, the HTBI primer set was used. Using its own MiXCR run on the multiplex PCR reads, TCRdb lists one record per CDR3 protein. The sample holds approximately 690,000 distinct CDR3 sequences; 13% to 15% are singletons and the top ten take under 15%. Sequenced input: blood. The receptors here all came from a woman aged 45-59 years with Graves' ophthalmopathy.

This clonotype was picked up many times. Here the CDR3 reads CASSQDPGKHNEQFF. The CDR3 nucleotides read TGTGCCAGCAGCCAAGATCCGGGCAAGCACAATGAGCAGTTCTTC. This sequence joins TRBV3-1 and TRBJ2-1; D is unclear. V was cut by 0 bases and J by 5 bases, with 11 bases left in between. Germline CDR1 and CDR2: LGHDT and YNNKEL (reference sequence). The CDR3 spans 15 residues.

This clonotype was counted ten times or more. J is TRBJ1-1 and V is TRBV6-2 or TRBV6-3; D not certain. CDR3 length equals 13 residues. Per the germline V gene, CDR1 is MNHEY and CDR2 is SVGEGT. Trimming removed 1 base from V and 0 bases from J, with 3 bases in between. Here the CDR3 DNA reads TGTGCCAGCAGTTACTGGATGAACACTGAAGCTTTCTTT. Translating it yields CASSYWMNTEAFF.

The J gene is TRBJ2-7, the V gene TRBV4-3; no firm D call. The germline CDR1 and CDR2 sequences are LGHNA and YSLEER. The CDR3 extends over 14 amino acids. V was cut by 0 bases and J by 3 bases, with 9 bases left in between. CDR3 loop: CASSQDRVFYEQYF. The CDR3 DNA is TGCGCCAGCAGCCAAGATCGGGTGTTCTACGAGCAGTACTTC.

This clonotype was observed many times. J is TRBJ2-1 and V is TRBV2; D uncertain. The CDR3 runs to 11 residues. CDR1 is SNHLY, CDR2 FYNNEI, per germline. V was cut by 7 bases and J by 4 bases, with 5 bases left in between. This CDR3 reads CASNRYNEQFF. CDR3 in DNA: TGTGCCAGCAACCGTTACAATGAGCAGTTCTTC.

The chain combines TRBV20-1 with TRBJ2-1; 14 positions match TRBD2. The V segment lost 0 bases and the J segment 7 bases; nucleotides outside the gene matches: 11. Germline CDR1 DFQATT, CDR2 SNEGSKA (reference sequence). This CDR3 region has 18 residues. The CDR3 DNA follows: TGCAGTGCTAGAGAAATAACCGGGACTAGCGGGAGATTAAATGAGCAGTTCTTC. Translating it yields CSAREITGTSGRLNEQFF.

There are many counts of this clonotype. The chain joins TRBV27 to TRBJ2-3; no clear D gene. V lost 1 base and J 0 bases, leaving 14 bases between the germline ends. Per germline, CDR1 MNHEY and CDR2 SMNVEV (reference sequence). The CDR3 runs 17 residues. CDR3 DNA sequence: TGTGCCAGCAGTTTATACCCCTCGCGCCTCAGCACAGATACGCAGTATTTT. Translated: CASSLYPSRLSTDTQYF.

There are many counts of this clonotype. The gene calls are TRBV7-8 and TRBJ1-2, with 9 bases identical to TRBD1. The CDR3 is 16 amino acids. V trimming: 5 bases; J trimming: 8 bases; junction bases outside the gene matches: 15. Germline V CDR1 and CDR2: SGHVS, FQNEAQ. In nucleotides, the CDR3 is TGTGCCAGCAGCCCGCCGGGAACAGGGGGCTCTCACGGCTACACCTTC. As protein: CASSPPGTGGSHGYTF. The entire variable domain, with the rest obtained from reference TRBV7-8 and TRBJ1-2, is as follows: GAGVSQSPRYKVAKRGQDVALRCDPISGHVSLFWYQQALGQGPEFLTYFQNEAQLDKSGLPSDRFFAERPEGSVSTLKIQRTQQEDSAVYLCASSPPGTGGSHGYTFGSGTRLTVV.

The rearrangement links TRBV2 to TRBJ2-1; D is possibly TRBD2 (6 bases). The CDR3 is 14 residues long. The ends were cut back, 6 bases at V and 4 bases at J, with 13 bases in the middle. CDR1 and CDR2 (germline): SNHLY, FYNNEI. This CDR3 reads CASSGSAGYNEQFF. CDR3 DNA sequence: TGTGCCAGCAGCGGTAGCGCGGGATACAATGAGCAGTTCTTC. Supplemented by reference TRBV2 and TRBJ2-1, the full variable domain reads EPEVTQTPSHQVTQMGQEVILRCVPISNHLYFYWYRQILGQKVEFLVSFYNNEISEKSEIFDDQFSVERPDGSNFTLKIRSTKLEDSAMYFCASSGSAGYNEQFFGPGTRLTVL.